The present T cell receptor (beta chain) was sequenced within a study of blood T cell repertoires in COVID-19. The wider study: Sample material is recorded as cDNA or gDNA derived from T cells, B-cell-depleted T cells, or PBMCs.

CDR3 size: 14 residues. V gave up 5 bases and J gave up 5 bases; unmatched junction bases: 6. Per germline, CDR1 SGHTA and CDR2 FQGNSA. Clones were sequenced by immunoSEQ multiplex PCR, and TCRdb holds only the in-frame ones, with some missing. This sample has roughly 140,000 clones, with 75% to 85% found just once. The rearrangement links TRBV7-2 to TRBJ1-2; TRBD1 agrees at 9 bases. This clonotype was obtained from a man in his sixties with acute or convalescent COVID-19. The sequenced sample consisted of peripheral blood. DNA for the CDR3: TGTGCCAGCAGCCTTCGGACAGGGGAGTATGGCTACACCTTC. Translating it yields CASSLRTGEYGYTF. Using reference TRBV7-2 and TRBJ1-2 for the parts outside the CDR3, the full variable domain is GAGVSQSPSNKVTEKGKDVELRCDPISGHTALYWYRQSLGQGLEFLIYFQGNSAPDKSGLPSDRFSAERTGGSVSTLTIQRTQQEDSAVYLCASSLRTGEYGYTFGSGTRLTVV.